Below, 10 T cell receptor beta chains from the same sample are listed, as sequenced in a study of T cell clonotyping in hematopoietic cell transplantation. Specified time point: recipient sample about 28 days before transplant, after cytoreduction. Using immunoSEQ multiplex PCR, the repertoire was profiled, and TCRdb retains in-frame clones only, with some absent. The data contain roughly 34,000 clones, 85% to 95% of them singletons. The input for sequencing was peripheral blood mononuclear cells, taken before stem cell transplant. Receptor source: a man aged 40-49 years with chronic myeloid leukemia. Some clones in this sample may be carry-over from other donors' samples.

V and J are TRBV7-2 and TRBJ2-3; 7 bases agree with TRBD2. The CDR3 spans 15 residues. Germline V gene lookup returns CDR1 SGHTA and CDR2 FQGNSA. The V segment lost 2 bases and the J segment 4 bases; nucleotides outside the gene matches: 6. The CDR3 here is CASSLQAGRSDTQYF. CDR3 nucleotide sequence: TGTGCCAGCAGCTTACAAGCGGGGCGGTCAGATACGCAGTATTTT.

The J gene is TRBJ1-2, the V gene TRBV28; 7 bases align to TRBD1. CDR1 and CDR2 from the germline V gene are MDHEN and SYDVKM. The V segment lost 3 bases and the J segment 2 bases; nucleotides outside the gene matches: 3. This CDR3 has 14 amino acids. The CDR3 coding sequence is TGTGCCAGCAGTTTGCCAGGGGGGAACTATGGCTACACCTTC. It codes for CASSLPGGNYGYTF.

The gene calls are TRBV7-6 and TRBJ2-2; D gene unclear. CDR1 SGHVS and CDR2 FNYEAQ come from the germline V gene. The CDR3 runs 13 residues. The V end was cut by 8 bases, the J end by 2 bases, with 9 bases between. CDR3 DNA: TGTGCCAGCGGGCAGACCAACACCGGGGAGCTGTTTTTT. Its protein product is CASGQTNTGELFF.

V and J are TRBV5-1 and TRBJ1-2, with a possible D match to TRBD1 (6 bases). This CDR3 has 12 residues. Germline V gene data show CDR1 as SGHRS and CDR2 as YFSETQ. V lost 2 bases to trimming and J lost 8 bases, with 10 bases between them. CDR3 protein: CASSFQDSGYTF. The CDR3 coding sequence is TGCGCCAGCAGCTTCCAGGACAGCGGCTACACCTTC.

The chain recombines TRBV7-3 with TRBJ2-7; D may correspond to TRBD1 or TRBD2 (5 bases each). The germline V and J ends were trimmed by 3 bases and 5 bases, with 14 bases remaining between them. The germline V gene encodes CDR1 SGHTA and CDR2 FQGTGA. The CDR3 is 14 amino acids. The DNA for the CDR3 is TGTGCCAGCAGCTTTATTGGGGGTGTGAACGAGCAGTACTTC. This translates into CASSFIGGVNEQYF.

This clone was seen only once. The chain has TRBV7-2 and TRBJ1-1, with D tentatively TRBD1 (5 bases). V was pared by 5 bases and J by 8 bases, with 24 bases between. The germline gives CDR1 SGHTA, CDR2 FQGNSA. The CDR3 spans 16 residues. CDR3 nucleotide sequence: TGTGCCAGCAGCCGGAACCCCGGGACTGTCTCGGGCGAAGCTTTCTTT. Its protein is CASSRNPGTVSGEAFF.

The V call is TRBV28, the J call TRBJ1-2, with unresolved D. From germline, CDR1 is MDHEN and CDR2 SYDVKM. The V gene lost 7 bases and the J gene lost 4 bases, with 10 bases spanning the gap. CDR3 length: 12 residues. CDR3 residues: CASNTDLYGYTF. Here the CDR3 DNA reads TGTGCCAGCAATACAGACCTCTATGGCTACACCTTC.

The J gene is TRBJ2-7, the V gene TRBV25-1; TRBD2 is a possible D gene (6 bases). V was pared by 0 bases and J by 6 bases, with 12 bases between. CDR1 is MGHDK and CDR2 is SYGVNS in the germline V gene. This CDR3 region has 14 residues. The CDR3: CASSEYWGEGEQYF. The CDR3 DNA reads TGTGCCAGCAGTGAATACTGGGGGGAAGGCGAGCAGTACTTC.

The chain employs TRBV5-1 and TRBJ1-2, with D maybe TRBD1 (6 bases). The CDR3 contains 14 residues. Trimming left V 0 bases short and J 6 bases short, with 12 bases between. The germline V gene has CDR1 SGHRS and CDR2 YFSETQ. The CDR3 DNA reads TGCGCCAGCAGCTTGGTACAGGGAAATGATGGCTACACCTTC. This sequence encodes CASSLVQGNDGYTF.

The V gene is TRBV5-1, the J gene TRBJ2-7, with 9 nucleotides matching TRBD1. Germline loops: CDR1 SGHRS, CDR2 YFSETQ. The CDR3 spans 15 residues. V gave up 3 bases and J gave up 4 bases; unmatched junction bases: 8. The CDR3 loop is CASSWGDRAHYEQYF. Here the CDR3 DNA reads TGCGCCAGCAGCTGGGGGGACAGGGCTCATTACGAGCAGTACTTC.